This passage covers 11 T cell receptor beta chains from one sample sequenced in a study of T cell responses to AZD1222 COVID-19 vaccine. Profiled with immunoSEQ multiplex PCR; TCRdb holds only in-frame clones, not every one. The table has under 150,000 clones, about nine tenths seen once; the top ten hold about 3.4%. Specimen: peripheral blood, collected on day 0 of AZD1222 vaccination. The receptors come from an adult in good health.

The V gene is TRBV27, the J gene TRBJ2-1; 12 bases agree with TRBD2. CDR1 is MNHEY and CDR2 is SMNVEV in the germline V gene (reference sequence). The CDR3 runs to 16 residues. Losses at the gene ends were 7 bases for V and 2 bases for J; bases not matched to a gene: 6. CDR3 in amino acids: CASNNLAGGPYNEQFF. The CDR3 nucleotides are TGTGCCAGCAATAACCTAGCGGGGGGGCCCTACAATGAGCAGTTCTTC.

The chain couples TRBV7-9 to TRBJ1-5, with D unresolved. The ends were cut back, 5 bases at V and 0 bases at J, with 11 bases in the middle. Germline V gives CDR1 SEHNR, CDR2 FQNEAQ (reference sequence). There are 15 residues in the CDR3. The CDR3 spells CASSNQDGSNQPQHF. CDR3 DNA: TGTGCCAGCAGCAATCAGGACGGTAGCAATCAGCCCCAGCATTTT.

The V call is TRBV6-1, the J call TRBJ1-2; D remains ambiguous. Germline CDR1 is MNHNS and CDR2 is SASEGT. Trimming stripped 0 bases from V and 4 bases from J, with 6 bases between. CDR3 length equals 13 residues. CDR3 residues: CASSEAGRYGYTF. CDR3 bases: TGTGCCAGCAGTGAAGCAGGTCGCTATGGCTACACCTTC.

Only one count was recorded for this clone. CDR3 DNA sequence: TGTGCCAGCAGCTTAGTGAGATTTATGGGACAGCAAGAGACCCAGTACTTC. Translation gives CASSLVRFMGQQETQYF. The rearrangement links TRBV7-8 to TRBJ2-5; 7 bases agree with TRBD1. The germline V gene has CDR1 SGHVS and CDR2 FQNEAQ. After removal of 1 base from V and 2 bases from J, the junction contained 10 bases not matched to a gene. The length of the CDR3 is 17 residues.

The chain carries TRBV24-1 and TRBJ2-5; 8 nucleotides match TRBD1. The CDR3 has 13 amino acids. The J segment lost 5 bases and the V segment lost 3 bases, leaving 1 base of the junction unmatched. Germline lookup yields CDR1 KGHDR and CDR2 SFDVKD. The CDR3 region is CATSDHRGETQYF. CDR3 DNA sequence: TGTGCCACCAGTGATCACAGGGGGGAGACCCAGTACTTC.

The CDR3 sequence: CASSRRTTGQYNEQFF. The DNA for the CDR3 is TGTGCCAGCAGTCGCCGGACGACGGGGCAGTACAATGAGCAGTTCTTC. This rearrangement joins TRBV3-1 (or the pseudogene TRBV3-2) to TRBJ2-1; either TRBD1 or TRBD2 may supply D (5 bases each). The CDR3 length is 16 residues. Trimming removed 6 bases from V and 4 bases from J, with 19 bases in between. Germline CDR1 reads LGHDT; CDR2 reads YNNKEL (reference sequence).

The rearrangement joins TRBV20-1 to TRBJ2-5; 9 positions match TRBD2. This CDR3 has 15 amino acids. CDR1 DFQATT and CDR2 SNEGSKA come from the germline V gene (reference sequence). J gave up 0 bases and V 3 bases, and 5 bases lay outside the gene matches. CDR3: CSASRPSGDQETQYF. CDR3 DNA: TGCAGTGCTAGTAGGCCTAGCGGGGACCAAGAGACCCAGTACTTC.

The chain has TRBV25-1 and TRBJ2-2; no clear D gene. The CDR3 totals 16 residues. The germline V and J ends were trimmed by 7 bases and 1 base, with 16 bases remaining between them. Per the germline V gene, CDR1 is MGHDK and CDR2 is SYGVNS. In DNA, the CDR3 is TGTGCCAGCACTCCTGATGGGAAGGTGAACACCGGGGAGCTGTTTTTT. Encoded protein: CASTPDGKVNTGELFF.

The DNA for the CDR3 is TGTGCCAGCACCCCTAGGGGAAGCAATCAGCCCCAGCATTTT. Protein sequence: CASTPRGSNQPQHF. J is TRBJ1-5 and V is TRBV7-2; D is perhaps TRBD1 (5 bases). Germline V gene lookup returns CDR1 SGHTA and CDR2 FQGNSA. The CDR3 length is 14 residues. The germline V and J ends were trimmed by 7 bases and 1 base, with 11 bases remaining between them.

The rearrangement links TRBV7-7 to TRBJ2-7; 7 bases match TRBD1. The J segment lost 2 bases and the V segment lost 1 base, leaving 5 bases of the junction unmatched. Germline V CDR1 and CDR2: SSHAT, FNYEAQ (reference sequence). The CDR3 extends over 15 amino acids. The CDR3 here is CASSLGLGTAYEQYF. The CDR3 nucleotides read TGTGCCAGCAGCTTAGGGCTCGGGACAGCCTACGAGCAGTACTTC.

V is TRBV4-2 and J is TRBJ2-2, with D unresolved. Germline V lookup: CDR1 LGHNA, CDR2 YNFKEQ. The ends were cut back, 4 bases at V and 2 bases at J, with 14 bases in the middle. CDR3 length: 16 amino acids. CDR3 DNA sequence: TGTGCCAGCAGCCCAAGCCCCGAGCTCAACACCGGGGAGCTGTTTTTT. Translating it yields CASSPSPELNTGELFF.